This entry describes one T cell receptor (beta chain). Germline-derived CDR1 and CDR2 are MDHEN and SYDVKM. Trimming stripped 4 bases from V and 5 bases from J, with 15 bases between. CDR3 length: 16 residues. This entry is derived from a study of control samples from healthy donors and cancer patients. Sequencing was performed with immunoSEQ multiplex PCR; in TCRdb, only in-frame clones are kept and a portion is missing. Among roughly 170,000 clones listed, 90% to 95% were seen once. This TCR was recovered from a woman between 18 and 30 years old in good health. Sequenced material: blood. The chain is built from TRBV28 and TRBJ1-6; the D gene is possibly TRBD1 (5 bases). In DNA form, the CDR3 reads TGTGCCAGCAGTTCCCCCCGGGACCCCAATAATTCACCCCTCCACTTT. This gives the protein CASSSPRDPNNSPLHF.